This T cell receptor (beta chain) was identified in a study of blood T cell repertoires in COVID-19. The CDR3 is made up of 17 amino acids. V gave up 0 bases and J gave up 4 bases; unmatched junction bases: 7. Germline loops: CDR1 LGHDT, CDR2 YNNKEL (reference sequence). In the authors' workflow: Amplification from reference gene primers served as the basis for estimated nucleated cell counts. The repertoire was sequenced with immunoSEQ multiplex PCR; TCRdb's copy has only in-frame clones and lacks some. The DNA gave D and trimming, while V, J and clone size come from that table. The table records 50,000 to 55,000 clones, roughly 88% of them present only once.

Material for sequencing was peripheral blood. The chain couples TRBV3-1 (or the pseudogene TRBV3-2) to TRBJ2-1, with 9 bases that match TRBD2. This receptor was taken from a woman of 80 years or more with acute or convalescent COVID-19. This chain's CDR3 is CASSQEGGLAGYNEQFF. CDR3 coding DNA: TGTGCCAGCAGCCAAGAAGGAGGCCTAGCGGGATACAATGAGCAGTTCTTC.